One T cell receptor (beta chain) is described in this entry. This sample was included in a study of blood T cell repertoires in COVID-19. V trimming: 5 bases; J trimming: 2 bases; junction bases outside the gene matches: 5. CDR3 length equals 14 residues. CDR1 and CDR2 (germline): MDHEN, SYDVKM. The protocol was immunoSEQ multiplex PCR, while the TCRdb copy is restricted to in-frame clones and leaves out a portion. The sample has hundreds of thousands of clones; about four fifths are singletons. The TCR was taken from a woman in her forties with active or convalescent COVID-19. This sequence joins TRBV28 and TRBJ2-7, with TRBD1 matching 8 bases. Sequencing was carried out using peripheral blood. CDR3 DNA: TGTGCCAGCAGTGACCGGACAGGGCCCTACGAGCAGTACTTC. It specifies CASSDRTGPYEQYF.